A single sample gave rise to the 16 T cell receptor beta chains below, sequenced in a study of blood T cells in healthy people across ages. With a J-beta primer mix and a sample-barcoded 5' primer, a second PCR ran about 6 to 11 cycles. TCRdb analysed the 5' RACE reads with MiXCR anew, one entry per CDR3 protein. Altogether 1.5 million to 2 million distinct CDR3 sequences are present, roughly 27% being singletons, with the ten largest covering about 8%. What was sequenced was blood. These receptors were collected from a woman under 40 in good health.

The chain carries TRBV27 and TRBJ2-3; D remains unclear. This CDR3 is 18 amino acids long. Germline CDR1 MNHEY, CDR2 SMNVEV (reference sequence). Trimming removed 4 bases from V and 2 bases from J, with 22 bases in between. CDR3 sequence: CASSSVYPTTALTDTQYF. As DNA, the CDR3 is TGTGCCAGCAGTTCTGTATATCCCACCACCGCCCTCACAGATACGCAGTATTTT.

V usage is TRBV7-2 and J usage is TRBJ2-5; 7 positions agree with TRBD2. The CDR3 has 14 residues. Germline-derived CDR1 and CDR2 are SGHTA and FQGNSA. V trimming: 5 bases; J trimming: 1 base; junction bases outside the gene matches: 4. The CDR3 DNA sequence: TGTGCCAGCAGCCCGGGGAGGGTCCAAGAGACCCAGTACTTC. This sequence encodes CASSPGRVQETQYF.

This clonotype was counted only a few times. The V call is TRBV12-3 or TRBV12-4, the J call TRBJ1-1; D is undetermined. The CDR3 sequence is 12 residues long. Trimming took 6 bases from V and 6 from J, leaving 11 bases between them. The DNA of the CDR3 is TGTGCCAGCAGACCCTCCGGGGCTGAAGCTTTCTTT. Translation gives CASRPSGAEAFF.

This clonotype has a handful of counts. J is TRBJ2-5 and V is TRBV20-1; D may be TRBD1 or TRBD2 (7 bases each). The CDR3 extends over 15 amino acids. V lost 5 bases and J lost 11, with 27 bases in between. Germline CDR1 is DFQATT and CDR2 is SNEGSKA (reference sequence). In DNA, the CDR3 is TGCAGTGCTCCCCCGCCAGGGGGGGTTCAAGGGGAGCAGTACTTC. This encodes CSAPPPGGVQGEQYF.

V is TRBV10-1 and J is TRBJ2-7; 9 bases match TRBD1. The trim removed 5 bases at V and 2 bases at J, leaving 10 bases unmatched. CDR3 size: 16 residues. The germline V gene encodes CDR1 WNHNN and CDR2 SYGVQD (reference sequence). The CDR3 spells CASSSSWGTGPYEQYF. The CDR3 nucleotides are TGCGCCAGCAGTTCATCGTGGGGGACAGGGCCCTACGAGCAGTACTTC.

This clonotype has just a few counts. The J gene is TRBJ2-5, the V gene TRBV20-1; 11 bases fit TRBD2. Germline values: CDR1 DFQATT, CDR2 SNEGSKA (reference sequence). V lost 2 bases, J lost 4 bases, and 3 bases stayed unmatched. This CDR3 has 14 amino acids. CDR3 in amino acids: CSARPGLAVETQYF. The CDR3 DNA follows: TGCAGTGCTAGACCGGGACTAGCGGTAGAGACCCAGTACTTC.

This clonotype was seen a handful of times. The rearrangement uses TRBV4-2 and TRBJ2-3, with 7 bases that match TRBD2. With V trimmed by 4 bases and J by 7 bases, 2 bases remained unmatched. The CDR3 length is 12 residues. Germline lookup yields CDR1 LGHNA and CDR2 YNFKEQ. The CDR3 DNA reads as TGTGCCAGCAGCCCAAGCGGGAATACGCAGTATTTT. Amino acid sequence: CASSPSGNTQYF.

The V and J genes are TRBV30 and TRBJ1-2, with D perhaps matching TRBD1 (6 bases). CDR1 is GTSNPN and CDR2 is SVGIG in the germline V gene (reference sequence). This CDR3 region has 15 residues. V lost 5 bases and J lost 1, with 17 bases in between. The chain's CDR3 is CAWGGTGHFNYGYTF. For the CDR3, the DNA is TGTGCCTGGGGAGGCACGGGACACTTTAACTATGGCTACACCTTC.

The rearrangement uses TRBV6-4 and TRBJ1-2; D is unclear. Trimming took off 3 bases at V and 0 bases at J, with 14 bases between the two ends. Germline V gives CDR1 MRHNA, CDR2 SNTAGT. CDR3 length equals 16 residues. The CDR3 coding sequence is TGTGCCAGCAGTGAGTTCCCGGGAGGACCTAACTATGGCTACACCTTC. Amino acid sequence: CASSEFPGGPNYGYTF.

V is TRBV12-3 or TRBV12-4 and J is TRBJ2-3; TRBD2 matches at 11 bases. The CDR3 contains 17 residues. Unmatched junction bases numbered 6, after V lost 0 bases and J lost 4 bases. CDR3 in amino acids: CASSLAGTSGSADTQYF. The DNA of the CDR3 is TGTGCCAGCAGTTTAGCAGGGACTAGCGGAAGCGCAGATACGCAGTATTTT.

Written as DNA, the CDR3 is TGTGCCAGCAGTCTACAGGGGGAATACACTGAAGCTTTCTTT. This gives the protein CASSLQGEYTEAFF. V gene TRBV6-6 combines with J gene TRBJ1-1; TRBD1 matches at 8 bases. Germline V lookup: CDR1 MNHNY, CDR2 SVGAGI (reference sequence). The CDR3 consists of 14 residues. Trimming took 5 bases from V and 3 from J; bases not matched to a gene: 5.

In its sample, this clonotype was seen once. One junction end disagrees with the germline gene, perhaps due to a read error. CDR3 nucleotides: TGCGTCAGCAGCATCGGACAGGGCAATGAAAAACTGTTTTTT. Translation gives CVSSIGQGNEKLFF. V and J are TRBV5-1 and TRBJ1-4, with 8 positions matching TRBD1. Germline assignment: CDR1 SGHRS and CDR2 YFSETQ. The CDR3 loop spans 14 amino acids.

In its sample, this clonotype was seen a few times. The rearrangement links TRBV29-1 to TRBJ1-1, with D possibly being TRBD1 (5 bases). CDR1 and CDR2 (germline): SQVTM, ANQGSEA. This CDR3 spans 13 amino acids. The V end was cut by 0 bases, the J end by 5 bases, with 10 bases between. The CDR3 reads CSVEEGAYTEAFF. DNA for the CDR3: TGCAGCGTTGAAGAAGGGGCGTATACTGAAGCTTTCTTT.

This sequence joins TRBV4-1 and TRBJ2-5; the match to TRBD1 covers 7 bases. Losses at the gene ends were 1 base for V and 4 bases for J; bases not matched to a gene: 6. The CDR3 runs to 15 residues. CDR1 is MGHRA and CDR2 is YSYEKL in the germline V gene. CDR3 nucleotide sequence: TGCGCCAGCAGCCAAGCTGACAGGGAGAGAGAGACCCAGTACTTC. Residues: CASSQADRERETQYF.

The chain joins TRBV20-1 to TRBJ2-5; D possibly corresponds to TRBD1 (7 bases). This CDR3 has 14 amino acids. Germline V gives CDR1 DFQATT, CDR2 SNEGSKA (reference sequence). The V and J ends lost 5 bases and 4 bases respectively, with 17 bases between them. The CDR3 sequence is CSAPGGGDGETQYF. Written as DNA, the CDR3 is TGCAGTGCTCCAGGAGGGGGCGATGGAGAGACCCAGTACTTC.

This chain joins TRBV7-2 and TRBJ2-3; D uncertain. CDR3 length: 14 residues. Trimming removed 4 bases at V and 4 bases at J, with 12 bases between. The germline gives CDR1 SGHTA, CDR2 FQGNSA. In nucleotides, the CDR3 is TGTGCCAGCAGCTCACCGCTGGTCCCAGATACGCAGTATTTT. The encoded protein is CASSSPLVPDTQYF.